The TCR beta chain under discussion was sequenced for a study of PD-1 blockade in classical Hodgkin lymphoma. General study results and limits: CD4+ TCR diversity rose significantly by C4D1, and CD8+ TCR diversity did not.

Between the trimmed V and J ends, which lost 3 bases and 3 bases, there was a span of 15 bases. Germline V gives CDR1 KGHSH, CDR2 LQKENI. There are 15 residues in the CDR3. In the case of this clone: As yet, its antigen is unknown.

All the patients suffered relapse after autologous stem cell transplantation, and brentuximab vedotin exposure differed. This table comes from immunoSEQ multiplex PCR, and its TCRdb copy is limited to in-frame clones, with some not included. This repertoire shows 90,000 to 120,000 clones, about 88% found once; its top ten account for 20%. The source was peripheral blood mononuclear cells (PBMCs), collected before the second cycle of nivolumab. The source of this sequence is a human donor with classical Hodgkin lymphoma. The chain joins TRBV18 to TRBJ2-7, with D maybe TRBD1 (5 bases). The CDR3 loop reads CASSPGQVGSYEQYF. As DNA, the CDR3 is TGTGCCAGCTCACCGGGGCAGGTCGGCAGCTACGAGCAGTACTTC.